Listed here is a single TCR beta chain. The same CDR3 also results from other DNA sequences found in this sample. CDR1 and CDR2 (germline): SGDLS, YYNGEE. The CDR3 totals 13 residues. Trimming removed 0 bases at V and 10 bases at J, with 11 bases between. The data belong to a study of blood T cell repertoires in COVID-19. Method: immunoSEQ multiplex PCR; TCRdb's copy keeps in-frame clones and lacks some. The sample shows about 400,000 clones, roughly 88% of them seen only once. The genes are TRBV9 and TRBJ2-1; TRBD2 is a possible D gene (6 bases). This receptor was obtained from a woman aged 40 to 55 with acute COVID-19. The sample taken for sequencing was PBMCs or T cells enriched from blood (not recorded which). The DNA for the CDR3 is TGTGCCAGCAGCGTAGCTTGGGGGGACGAGCAGTTCTTC. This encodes CASSVAWGDEQFF.